The 26 T cell receptor beta chains given below trace back to one sample, sequenced in a study of OX40 agonist ivuxolimab in advanced cancers. TCRdb's table, derived via immunoSEQ multiplex PCR, lists solely in-frame clones and lacks some. The sample lists 65,000 to 75,000 clones; 80% to 85% were seen once. The sequences come from CD4+ or CD8+ T cells sorted from blood, collected in a trial of the OX40 agonist ivuxolimab. All receptors derive from an adult with an advanced solid tumor such as melanoma, head and neck, liver or kidney cancer.

The genes are TRBV5-6 and TRBJ2-2, with 9 bases lining up with TRBD2. The CDR3 runs to 18 residues. CDR1 is SGHDT and CDR2 is YYEEEE in the germline V gene. V lost 1 base, J lost 5 bases, and 12 bases stayed unmatched. The CDR3 coding sequence is TGTGCCAGCAGCTTGTCGGTTCTAGCGGGGCACAAAACCGGGGAGCTGTTTTTT. It yields the protein CASSLSVLAGHKTGELFF.

This clone was observed a handful of times. This chain uses TRBV11-2 with TRBJ1-2; 7 bases are shared with TRBD1. After removal of 4 bases from V and 2 bases from J, the junction contained 7 bases not matched to a gene. This CDR3 contains 15 residues. Germline V lookup: CDR1 SGHAT, CDR2 FQNNGV. DNA of the CDR3: TGTGCCAGCAGCTCCCGACAGGGCTTAAACTATGGCTACACCTTC. Amino acids: CASSSRQGLNYGYTF.

This clone was observed a handful of times. This chain uses TRBV6-1 with TRBJ1-3; D is possibly TRBD1 (6 bases). Germline V lookup: CDR1 MNHNS, CDR2 SASEGT. Trimming pared 7 bases from V and 4 bases from J, leaving 14 bases between. CDR3 length: 14 amino acids. In DNA, the CDR3 is TGTGCCAGCAAGATACAGGGATCCGGAAACACCATATATTTT. This encodes CASKIQGSGNTIYF.

In DNA, the CDR3 is TGTGCCAGCAGTTCTAGGGGACTAGCGGTACGAGAGACCCAGTACTTC. Amino acid sequence: CASSSRGLAVRETQYF. This chain links TRBV6-7 with TRBJ2-5; TRBD2 agrees at 11 bases. TRBV6-7 is an open reading frame whose function is uncertain. The CDR3 has 16 amino acids. With 4 bases clipped from V and 4 bases from J, the junction kept 8 bases outside the gene matches.

The rearrangement links TRBV9 to TRBJ2-1; D not resolved. Per the germline V gene, CDR1 is SGDLS and CDR2 is YYNGEE. The CDR3 runs 14 residues. V was clipped by 0 bases and J by 8 bases, with 12 bases between them. The CDR3, as DNA: TGTGCCAGCAGCGTAGCGTCCTCCCGTTATGAGCAGTTCTTC. This sequence encodes CASSVASSRYEQFF.

This clone showed up just once. This chain links TRBV30 with TRBJ2-5; tentative D call: TRBD1 (6 bases). The CDR3 has 13 amino acids. V lost 0 bases to trimming and J lost 4 bases, with 9 bases between them. Germline CDR1 is GTSNPN and CDR2 is SVGIG (reference sequence). This CDR3 reads CAWSVQGGETQYF. CDR3 in DNA: TGTGCCTGGAGTGTACAAGGGGGAGAGACCCAGTACTTC.

This rearrangement joins TRBV19 to TRBJ1-1; unclear D gene. The CDR3 loop spans 15 amino acids. V was shortened by 2 bases and J by 5 bases, with 15 bases between the two germline ends. In germline, CDR1 is LNHDA, CDR2 SQIVND (reference sequence). The DNA of the CDR3 is TGTGCCAGTAGTATACGGGCAGCCCTGGGAACTGAAGCTTTCTTT. It encodes CASSIRAALGTEAFF.

The table lists this clone with a count of one. The V gene is TRBV4-2, the J gene TRBJ2-2; 13 bases match TRBD2. The germline CDR1 and CDR2 sequences are LGHNA and YNFKEQ. This CDR3 comprises 17 residues. J was trimmed by 7 bases and V by 3 bases; bases with no gene match: 8. The DNA of the CDR3 is TGTGCCAGCAGCCAGAAACTAGCGGGAGGGCAGGGCGGGGAGCTGTTTTTT. It specifies CASSQKLAGGQGGELFF.

This clone was counted a single time. The chain recombines TRBV18 with TRBJ2-7; D uncertain. The V end lost 2 bases, the J end lost 0 bases, and 5 bases lay between the germline ends. Germline V lookup: CDR1 KGHSH, CDR2 LQKENI. The CDR3 runs 13 residues. The CDR3 coding sequence is TGTGCCAGCTCACCAAGCTCCTCCTACGAGCAGTACTTC. Amino acids: CASSPSSSYEQYF.

The chain combines TRBV9 with TRBJ1-1; 8 bases align to TRBD1. Germline V gene lookup returns CDR1 SGDLS and CDR2 YYNGEE. Unmatched junction bases numbered 5, after V lost 6 bases and J lost 4 bases. The CDR3 loop spans 13 amino acids. The CDR3 protein is CASNRQGSTEAFF. The CDR3 bases are TGTGCCAGCAATAGACAGGGGAGCACTGAAGCTTTCTTT.

This clone has a handful of counts. This rearrangement joins TRBV28 to TRBJ1-1; 9 bases are a match to TRBD1. Per germline, CDR1 MDHEN and CDR2 SYDVKM. The CDR3 is 14 amino acids. V was clipped by 7 bases and J by 5 bases; unmatched bases: 8. The CDR3 sequence is CASTLDRGRTEAFF. DNA for the CDR3: TGTGCCAGCACCCTCGACAGGGGGAGGACTGAAGCTTTCTTT.

The V and J genes are TRBV7-9 and TRBJ1-1; D call uncertain. Germline V gene data show CDR1 as SEHNR and CDR2 as FQNEAQ (reference sequence). This CDR3 contains 13 residues. V lost 2 bases, J lost 7 bases, and 11 bases lay in between. The CDR3 region has the DNA TGTGCCAGCAGCTTAAGACCAGATATTGAAGCTTTCTTT. Its protein product is CASSLRPDIEAFF. Drawing the rest from reference TRBV7-9 and TRBJ1-1, the complete variable domain is DTGVSQNPRHKITKRGQNVTFRCDPISEHNRLYWYRQTLGQGPEFLTYFQNEAQLEKSRLLSDRFSAERPKGSFSTLEIQRTEQGDSAMYLCASSLRPDIEAFFGQGTRLTVV.

V usage is TRBV11-2 and J usage is TRBJ1-5; possibly TRBD1 for D (5 bases). Germline CDR1 and CDR2: SGHAT and FQNNGV. V was cut by 9 bases and J by 5 bases, with 26 bases left in between. The CDR3 extends over 17 amino acids. The chain's CDR3 is CARPVKPGLQRDQPQHF. CDR3 DNA: TGTGCCAGGCCCGTTAAGCCAGGGTTGCAGAGAGATCAGCCCCAGCATTTT.

This clone was counted between two and nine times. This chain links TRBV19 with TRBJ2-3; D may be TRBD1 or TRBD2 (6 bases each). The germline V and J ends were trimmed by 6 bases and 3 bases, with 13 bases remaining between them. The CDR3 extends over 14 amino acids. CDR1 LNHDA and CDR2 SQIVND come from the germline V gene (reference sequence). In nucleotides, the CDR3 is TGTGCCAGTAGAATGGACAGCGGGACAGATACGCAGTATTTT. This translates into CASRMDSGTDTQYF.

The chain is built from TRBV29-1 and TRBJ2-7; the D is unclear. Germline loops: CDR1 SQVTM, CDR2 ANQGSEA. The CDR3 extends over 11 amino acids. The ends were cut back, 2 bases at V and 6 bases at J, with 8 bases in the middle. CDR3 nucleotides: TGCAGCGTTGAAATGGGGATCGAGCAGTACTTC. Amino acids: CSVEMGIEQYF.

The chain joins TRBV27 to TRBJ1-6, with unresolved D. Germline assignment: CDR1 MNHEY and CDR2 SMNVEV (reference sequence). The V and J ends lost 2 bases and 5 bases respectively, with 7 bases between them. The CDR3 runs to 14 residues. For the CDR3, the DNA is TGTGCCAGCAGTTTAACGAGGGATAATTCACCCCTCCACTTT. Its protein product is CASSLTRDNSPLHF.

The V gene is TRBV19, the J gene TRBJ2-5; D is possibly TRBD2 (7 bases). The V end was cut by 5 bases, the J end by 4 bases, with 14 bases between. CDR3 length equals 14 residues. CDR1 is LNHDA, CDR2 SQIVND, per germline (reference sequence). Written as DNA, the CDR3 is TGTGCCAGTAGTGCTAGGGGGGGTATAGAGACCCAGTACTTC. Translating gives CASSARGGIETQYF.

The chain links TRBV5-1 to TRBJ2-2; 13 bases align to TRBD2. From germline, CDR1 is SGHRS and CDR2 YFSETQ. The CDR3 extends over 17 amino acids. The ends lost 4 bases at V and 1 base at J; junction bases unmatched: 4. CDR3 in amino acids: CASSPWTSGGNTGELFF. CDR3 in DNA: TGCGCCAGCAGCCCTTGGACTAGCGGGGGGAACACCGGGGAGCTGTTTTTT.

The CDR3 nucleotides read TGTGCCAACCGGACAGGAACGACCTACAATGAGCAGTTCTTC. It is translated as CANRTGTTYNEQFF. The chain has TRBV21-1 and TRBJ2-1; whether TRBD1, the table's D call, matches the DNA was not checked. TRBV21-1 is a listed pseudogene. There are 14 residues in the CDR3.

The chain couples TRBV19 to TRBJ2-7, with TRBD2 identical over 9 bases. The germline gives CDR1 LNHDA, CDR2 SQIVND (reference sequence). The CDR3 covers 15 residues. With V trimmed by 4 bases and J by 6 bases, 10 bases remained unmatched. As DNA, the CDR3 is TGTGCCAGTAGTACCGGGACTAGCTGGATTGGCGAGCAGTACTTC. Translation: CASSTGTSWIGEQYF.

J is TRBJ1-5 and V is TRBV6-5; TRBD1 matches 7 bases. V lost 5 bases to trimming and J lost 7 bases; unmatched junction nucleotides: 11. The germline gives CDR1 MNHEY, CDR2 SVGAGI. CDR3 size: 15 residues. CDR3 sequence: CASSPGQWHEQPQHF. CDR3 DNA: TGTGCCAGCAGTCCGGGACAGTGGCATGAACAGCCCCAGCATTTT.

The chain has TRBV7-3 and TRBJ2-2; D may match TRBD1 or TRBD2 (5 bases each). CDR3 length: 15 residues. Germline loops: CDR1 SGHTA, CDR2 FQGTGA. Deletions cut 5 bases from V and 7 bases from J, with 17 bases between. The CDR3 DNA follows: TGTGCCAGCAGCACGGGGACCGGAATCCACGGGGAGCTGTTTTTT. This sequence encodes CASSTGTGIHGELFF.

The J gene is TRBJ1-1, the V gene TRBV7-2; D unclear. V was clipped by 5 bases and J by 5 bases, with 12 bases between them. The CDR3 is 13 residues long. Looked up from germline, CDR1 is SGHTA and CDR2 is FQGNSA. For the CDR3, the DNA is TGTGCCAGCAGCCAACGGTCGGGGACTGAAGCTTTCTTT. Translated: CASSQRSGTEAFF.

The V call is TRBV6-6, the J call TRBJ2-7; TRBD1 agrees at 8 bases. Germline CDR1 MNHNY, CDR2 SVGAGI (reference sequence). V trimming: 3 bases; J trimming: 6 bases; junction bases outside the gene matches: 7. This CDR3 is 14 amino acids long. CDR3 in DNA: TGTGCCAGCAGTTATCTCCAGGGGGCCCTCGAGCAGTACGTC. Translation gives CASSYLQGALEQYV.

The CDR3 loop is CASTSHSNTGELFF. DNA of the CDR3: TGTGCCAGCACATCTCATTCGAACACCGGGGAGCTGTTTTTT. The rearrangement joins TRBV28 to TRBJ2-2; D is unresolved. There are 14 residues in the CDR3. From germline, CDR1 is MDHEN and CDR2 SYDVKM. Trimming shortened V by 7 bases and J by 0 bases, and 9 bases separated the two germline ends.

The chain combines TRBV19 with TRBJ1-5; D is perhaps TRBD1 (5 bases). The V end was cut by 1 base, the J end by 0 bases, with 10 bases between. This CDR3 is 16 amino acids long. Germline V gene sequence: CDR1 LNHDA, CDR2 SQIVND (reference sequence). Here the CDR3 DNA reads TGTGCCAGTAGTATAGGCAGGGCATATAGCAATCAGCCCCAGCATTTT. Its protein product is CASSIGRAYSNQPQHF. Full variable domain (outside the CDR3, taken from reference TRBV19 and TRBJ1-5): DGGITQSPKYLFRKEGQNVTLSCEQNLNHDAMYWYRQDPGQGLRLIYYSQIVNDFQKGDIAEGYSVSREKKESFPLTVTSAQKNPTAFYLCASSIGRAYSNQPQHFGDGTRLSIL.